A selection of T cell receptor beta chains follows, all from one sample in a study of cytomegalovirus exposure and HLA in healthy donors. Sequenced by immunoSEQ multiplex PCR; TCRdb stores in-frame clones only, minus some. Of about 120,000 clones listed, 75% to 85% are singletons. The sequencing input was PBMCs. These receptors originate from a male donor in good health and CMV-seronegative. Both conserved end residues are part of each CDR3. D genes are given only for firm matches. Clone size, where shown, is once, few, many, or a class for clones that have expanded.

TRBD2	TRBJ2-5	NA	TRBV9	TGTGCCAGCAGCGTATGGGGGGGAGGTAAAGAGACCCAGTACTTC	CASSVWGGGKETQYF
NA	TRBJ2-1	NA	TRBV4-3	TGCGCCAGCAGCCAAGTAGGGCAGGGGCGAGGAGAGCAGTTCTTC	CASSQVGQGRGEQFF
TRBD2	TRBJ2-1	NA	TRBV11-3	TGTGCCAGCAGCTTAGATGGGCGGGGGGGCCGCGATGAGCAGTTCTTC	CASSLDGRGGRDEQFF
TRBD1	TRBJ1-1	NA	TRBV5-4	TGTGCCAGCAGCTCTCGGACAGGGAAGGAAACTGAAGCTTTCTTT	CASSSRTGKETEAFF
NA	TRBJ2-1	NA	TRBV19	TGTGCCAGTAGTATTAGGACCAGGGGAATTCAGTTCTTC	CASSIRTRGIQFF
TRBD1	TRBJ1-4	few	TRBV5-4	TGTGCCAGCAGCTCCAGGGACAGCGTGAATGAAAAACTGTTTTTT	CASSSRDSVNEKLFF
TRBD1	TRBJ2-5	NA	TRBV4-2	TGTGCCAGCAGCCAAGATCGACAGGGAGTAGAGACCCAGTACTTC	CASSQDRQGVETQYF
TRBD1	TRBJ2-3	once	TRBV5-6	TGTGCCAGCAGCTCAGACAGGGGTTTCACAGATACGCAGTATTTT	CASSSDRGFTDTQYF
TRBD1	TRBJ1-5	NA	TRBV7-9	TGTGCCAGCAGCTTAGGGACAGGTAGCAATCAGCCCCAGCATTTT	CASSLGTGSNQPQHF
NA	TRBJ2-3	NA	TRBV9	TGTGCCAGCAGCGTAGACAGGGAGGGACTAAGCACAGATACGCAGTATTTT	CASSVDREGLSTDTQYF
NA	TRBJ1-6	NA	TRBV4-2	TGTGCCAGCAGCCAAGACAGTTATAATTCACCCCTCCACTTT	CASSQDSYNSPLHF
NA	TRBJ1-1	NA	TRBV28	TGTGCCAGCAGTCTCAGGCAGATATCAGCTTTCTTT	CASSLRQISAFF
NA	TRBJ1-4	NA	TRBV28	TGTGCCAGCAGTTTCACCAGGCGATGGCGTCAGGCCTTTAATGAAAAACTGTTTTTT	CASSFTRRWRQAFNEKLFF
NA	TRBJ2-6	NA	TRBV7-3	TGTGCCAGCAGCTTAGCAGGGGCCTCTGGGGCCAACGTCCTGACTTTC	CASSLAGASGANVLTF
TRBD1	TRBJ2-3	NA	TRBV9	TGTGCCAGCAGGGGAGGACAGGGGGCTAGGACAGATACGCAGTATTTT	CASRGGQGARTDTQYF
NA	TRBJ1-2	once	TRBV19	TGTGCCGCCCTCGGGTTCGACTATGGCTACACCTTC	CAALGFDYGYTF
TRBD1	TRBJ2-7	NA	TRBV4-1	TGCGCCAGCAGCGTACGGGACAGCGCCTACGAGCAGTACTTC	CASSVRDSAYEQYF
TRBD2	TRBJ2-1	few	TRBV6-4	TGTGCCAGCAGTGACTCGATTAGCGGGGCCTACAATGAGCAGTTCTTC	CASSDSISGAYNEQFF
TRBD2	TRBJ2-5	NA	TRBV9	TGTGCCAGCAGCGTAGGGGGGGGTCAAGAGACCCAGTACTTC	CASSVGGGQETQYF
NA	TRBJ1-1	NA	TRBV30	TGTGCCGGGGATTCGGGAACTGAAGCTTTCTTT	CAGDSGTEAFF
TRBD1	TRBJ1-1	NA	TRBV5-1	TGCGCCAGCAGCGTGGACAGGGGTGCGAACACTGAAGCTTTCTTT	CASSVDRGANTEAFF
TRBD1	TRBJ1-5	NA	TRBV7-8	TGTGCCAGCAGCTTAGGCAGGGGGCATGCTCAGCCCCAGCATTTT	CASSLGRGHAQPQHF
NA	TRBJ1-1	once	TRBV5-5	TGTGCCAGCAGCCGCGGCAGGGAGAACACTGAAGCTTTCTTT	CASSRGRENTEAFF
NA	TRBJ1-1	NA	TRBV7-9	TGTGCCAGCAGCCAACCCCTAGACAACACTGAAGCTTTCTTT	CASSQPLDNTEAFF
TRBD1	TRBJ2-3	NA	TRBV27	TGTGCCAGCAGTTCACCCGGGGCAGGGGGCGCAGATACGCAGTATTTT	CASSSPGAGGADTQYF
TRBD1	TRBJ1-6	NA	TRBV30	TGTGCCTGGAGTGGCCGGGACAGGGGGTATAATTCACCCCTCCACTTT	CAWSGRDRGYNSPLHF
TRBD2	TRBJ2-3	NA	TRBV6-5	TGTGCCAGCAGTTACAGGGTAGCGGGTACAGATACGCAGTATTTT	CASSYRVAGTDTQYF
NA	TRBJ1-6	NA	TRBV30	TGTGCCTGGAGCCCCGCGGCCCTCCATTCACCCCTCCACTTT	CAWSPAALHSPLHF
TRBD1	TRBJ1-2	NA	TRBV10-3	TGTGCCACCGAACAGGGGCGAGAGAACTATGGCTACACCTTC	CATEQGRENYGYTF
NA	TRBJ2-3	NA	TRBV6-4	TGTGCCAGCAGCAGGGTTCCAGATACGCAGTATTTT	CASSRVPDTQYF
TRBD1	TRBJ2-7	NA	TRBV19	TGTGCCAGTAGTGAGGACAGGGGTCCCCTCCGGGAGCAGTACTTC	CASSEDRGPLREQYF
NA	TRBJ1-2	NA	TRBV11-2	TGTGCCAGCAGCTTAGATCCGGGATACGGCTACACCTTC	CASSLDPGYGYTF
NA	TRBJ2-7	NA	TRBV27	TGTGCCAGCAGTTTTAACGGTCTTTCAAACGAGCAGTACTTC	CASSFNGLSNEQYF
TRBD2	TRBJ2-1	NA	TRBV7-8	TGTGCCAGCAGCTTTAGCGGGGGGGCGAAGTTCTTC	CASSFSGGAKFF
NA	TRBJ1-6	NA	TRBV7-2	TGTGCCAGCAGCCTTAACAGGGATTCACCCCTCCACTTT	CASSLNRDSPLHF
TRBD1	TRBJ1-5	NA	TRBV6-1	TGTGCCAGCAGCCCGGGACAGCCCAATCAGCCCCAGCATTTT	CASSPGQPNQPQHF
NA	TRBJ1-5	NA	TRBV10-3	TGTGCCATCTCTGAGGGGGTGAATCAGCCCCAGCATTTT	CAISEGVNQPQHF
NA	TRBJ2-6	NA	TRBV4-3	TGCGCCAGCAGCCAAGATATGGGGACTGGGGCCAACGGCCTGACTTTC	CASSQDMGTGANGLTF
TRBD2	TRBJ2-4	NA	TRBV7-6	TGTGCCAGCAGCTTAGTTCCCTTACTAGCGGGGGACACCAGACTGACCAAAAACAGTCAGTACTTC	CASSLVPLLAGDTRLTKNSQYF
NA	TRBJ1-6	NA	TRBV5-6	TGTGCCAGCAGCTCCCCGGGCGGGCTCAGTTCTTCACCCCTCCACTTT	CASSSPGGLSSSPLHF
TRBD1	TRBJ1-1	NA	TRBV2	TGTGCCAGCAGTGAAAGGACAGGATGGGGGCGGACTGAAGCTTTCTTT	CASSERTGWGRTEAFF
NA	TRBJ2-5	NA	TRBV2	TGTGCCAGCAGTGAAGGGGAGGTGCAAGAGACCCAGTACTTC	CASSEGEVQETQYF
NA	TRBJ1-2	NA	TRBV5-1	TGCGCCAGCAGCTCCGATTCGGGTGGTACTGGCTATGGCTACACCTTC	CASSSDSGGTGYGYTF
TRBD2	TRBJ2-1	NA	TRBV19	TGTGCCAGTAGTAAACCCTCCGGGACTAGCGGGGGGGCCTACAATGAGCAGTTCTTC	CASSKPSGTSGGAYNEQFF
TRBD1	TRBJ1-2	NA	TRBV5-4	TGTGCCAGCAGACTCGGACAGGGAATAGGGTATGGCTACACCTTC	CASRLGQGIGYGYTF